This TCR beta chain was obtained from a study of technical replicates of blood from a few donors. Measured with immunoSEQ multiplex PCR; TCRdb has only the in-frame clones, and not every one. Of 68,000 or so clones in the sample, under 98% were seen once. CDR1 and CDR2 (germline): SGHKS, YYEKEE (reference sequence). Deletions cut 2 bases from V and 1 base from J, with 6 bases between. The CDR3 has 14 amino acids. The material sequenced was T cells isolated from PBMCs. This TCR was recovered from a human donor in good health. The chain uses TRBV5-5 and TRBJ1-4; D unclear. This CDR3 reads CASSFGGTNEKLFF. CDR3 coding DNA: TGTGCCAGCAGCTTCGGCGGAACTAATGAAAAACTGTTTTTT.